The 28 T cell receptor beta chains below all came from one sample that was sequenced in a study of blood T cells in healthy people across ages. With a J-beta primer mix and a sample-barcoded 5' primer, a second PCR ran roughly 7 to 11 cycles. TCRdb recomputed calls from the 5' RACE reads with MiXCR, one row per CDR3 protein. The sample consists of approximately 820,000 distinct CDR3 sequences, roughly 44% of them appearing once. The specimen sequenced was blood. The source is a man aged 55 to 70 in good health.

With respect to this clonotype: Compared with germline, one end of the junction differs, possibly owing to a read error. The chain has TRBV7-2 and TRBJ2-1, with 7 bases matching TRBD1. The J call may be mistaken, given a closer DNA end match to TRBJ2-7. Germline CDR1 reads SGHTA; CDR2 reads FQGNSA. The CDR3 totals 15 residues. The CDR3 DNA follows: TGTGCCAGCAGGGGGCCGGGACAGATGACCTACGGGCAGTACTTC. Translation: CASRGPGQMTYGQYF.

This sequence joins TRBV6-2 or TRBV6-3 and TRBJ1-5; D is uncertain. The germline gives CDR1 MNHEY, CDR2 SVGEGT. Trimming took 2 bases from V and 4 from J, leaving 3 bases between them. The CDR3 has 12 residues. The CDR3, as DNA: TGTGCCAGCAGTTACCTAAATCAGCCCCAGCATTTT. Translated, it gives CASSYLNQPQHF.

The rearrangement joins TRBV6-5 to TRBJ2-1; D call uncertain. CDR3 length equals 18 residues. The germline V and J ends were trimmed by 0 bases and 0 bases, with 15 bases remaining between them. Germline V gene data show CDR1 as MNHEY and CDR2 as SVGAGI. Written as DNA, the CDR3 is TGTGCCAGCAGTTACTCCCAGCTCAGTCAAAGCTCCTACAATGAGCAGTTCTTC. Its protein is CASSYSQLSQSSYNEQFF.

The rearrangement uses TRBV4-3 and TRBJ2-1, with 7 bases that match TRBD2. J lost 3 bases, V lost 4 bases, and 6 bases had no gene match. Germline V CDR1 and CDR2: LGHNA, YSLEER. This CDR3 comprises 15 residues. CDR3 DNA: TGCGCCAGCAGCCCTGGGGAGGGGAGCTACAATGAGCAGTTCTTC. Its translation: CASSPGEGSYNEQFF.

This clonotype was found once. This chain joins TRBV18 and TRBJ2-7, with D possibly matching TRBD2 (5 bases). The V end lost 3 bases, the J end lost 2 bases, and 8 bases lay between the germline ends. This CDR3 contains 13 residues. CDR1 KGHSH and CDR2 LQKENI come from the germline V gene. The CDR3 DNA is TGTGCCAGCTCACCTCGGGAAACCTACGAGCAGTACTTC. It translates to CASSPRETYEQYF.

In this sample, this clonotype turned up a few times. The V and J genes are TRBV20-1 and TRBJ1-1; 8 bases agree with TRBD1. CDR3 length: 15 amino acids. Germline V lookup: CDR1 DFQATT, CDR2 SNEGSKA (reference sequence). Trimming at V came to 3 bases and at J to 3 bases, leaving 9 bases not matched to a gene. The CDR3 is CSASGGRTGHTEAFF. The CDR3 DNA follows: TGCAGTGCTAGTGGAGGTAGGACAGGGCACACTGAAGCTTTCTTT.

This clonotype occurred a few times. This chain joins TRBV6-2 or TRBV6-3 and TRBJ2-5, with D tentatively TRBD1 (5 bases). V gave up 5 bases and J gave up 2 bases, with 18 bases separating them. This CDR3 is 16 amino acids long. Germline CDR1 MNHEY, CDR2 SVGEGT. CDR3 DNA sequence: TGTGCCAGCAGTAACTACGACAGAACAGAACAAGAGACCCAGTACTTC. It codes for CASSNYDRTEQETQYF.

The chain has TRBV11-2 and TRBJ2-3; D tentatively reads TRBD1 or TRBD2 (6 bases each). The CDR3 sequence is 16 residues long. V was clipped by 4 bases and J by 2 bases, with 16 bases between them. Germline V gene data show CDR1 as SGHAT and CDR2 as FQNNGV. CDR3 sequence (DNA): TGTGCCAGCAGCTCCTTACAGGGACTCCACACAGATACGCAGTATTTT. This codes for CASSSLQGLHTDTQYF.

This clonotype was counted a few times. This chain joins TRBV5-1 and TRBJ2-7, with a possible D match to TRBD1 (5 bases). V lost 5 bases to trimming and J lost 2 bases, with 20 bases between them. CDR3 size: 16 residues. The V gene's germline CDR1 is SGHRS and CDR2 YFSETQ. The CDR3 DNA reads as TGCGCCAGCAGTATTGGGCCCCAGGGTACCCCCTACGAGCAGTACTTC. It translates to CASSIGPQGTPYEQYF.

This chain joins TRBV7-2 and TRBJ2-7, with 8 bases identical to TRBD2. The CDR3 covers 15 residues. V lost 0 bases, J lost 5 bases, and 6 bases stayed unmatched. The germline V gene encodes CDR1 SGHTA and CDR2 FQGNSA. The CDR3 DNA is TGTGCCAGCAGCTTAGCTGCTAGCGGGTTAAACGAGCAGTACTTC. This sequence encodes CASSLAASGLNEQYF.

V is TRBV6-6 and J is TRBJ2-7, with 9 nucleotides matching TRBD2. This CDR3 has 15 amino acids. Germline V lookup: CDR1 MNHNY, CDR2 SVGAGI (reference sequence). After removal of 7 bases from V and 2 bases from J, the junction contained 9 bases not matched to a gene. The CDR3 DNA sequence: TGTGCCAGCATCACTGCAGCGGGGGGAACCTACGAGCAGTACTTC. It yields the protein CASITAAGGTYEQYF.

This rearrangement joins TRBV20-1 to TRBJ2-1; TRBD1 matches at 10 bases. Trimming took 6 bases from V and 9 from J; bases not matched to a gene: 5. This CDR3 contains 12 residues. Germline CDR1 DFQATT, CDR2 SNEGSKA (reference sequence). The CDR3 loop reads CSAGTGEGEQFF. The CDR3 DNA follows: TGCAGTGCCGGGACAGGGGAGGGTGAGCAGTTCTTC.

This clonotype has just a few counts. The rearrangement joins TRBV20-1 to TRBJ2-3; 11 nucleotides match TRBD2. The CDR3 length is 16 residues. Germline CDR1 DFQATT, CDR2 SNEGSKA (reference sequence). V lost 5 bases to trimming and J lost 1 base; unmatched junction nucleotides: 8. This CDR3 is CSAEDPLAGGTDTQYF. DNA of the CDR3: TGCAGTGCTGAAGACCCACTAGCGGGGGGCACAGATACGCAGTATTTT.

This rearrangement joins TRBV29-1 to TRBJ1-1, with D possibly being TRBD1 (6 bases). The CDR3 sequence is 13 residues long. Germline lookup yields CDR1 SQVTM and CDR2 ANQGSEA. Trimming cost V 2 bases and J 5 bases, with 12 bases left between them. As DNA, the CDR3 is TGCAGCGTTGAACAACAGGGTGGGACTGAAGCTTTCTTT. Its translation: CSVEQQGGTEAFF.

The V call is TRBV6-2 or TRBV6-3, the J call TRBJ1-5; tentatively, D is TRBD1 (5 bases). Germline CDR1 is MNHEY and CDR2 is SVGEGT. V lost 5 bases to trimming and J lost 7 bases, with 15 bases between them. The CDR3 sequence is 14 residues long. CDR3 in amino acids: CASSNGRAGQPQHF. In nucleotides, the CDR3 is TGTGCCAGCAGTAACGGGAGGGCAGGGCAGCCCCAGCATTTT.

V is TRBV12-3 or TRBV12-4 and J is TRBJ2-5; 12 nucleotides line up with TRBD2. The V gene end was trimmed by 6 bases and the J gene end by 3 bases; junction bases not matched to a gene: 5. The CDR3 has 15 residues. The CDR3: CASSRRTSGKETQYF. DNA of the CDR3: TGTGCCAGCAGCCGTAGGACTAGCGGGAAAGAGACCCAGTACTTC.

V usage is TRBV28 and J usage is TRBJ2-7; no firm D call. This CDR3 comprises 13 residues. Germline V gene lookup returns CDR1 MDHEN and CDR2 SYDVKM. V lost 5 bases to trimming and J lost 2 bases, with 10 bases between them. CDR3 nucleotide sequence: TGTGCCAGCAGTACAGCGCCGACCTACGAGCAGTACTTC. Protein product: CASSTAPTYEQYF.

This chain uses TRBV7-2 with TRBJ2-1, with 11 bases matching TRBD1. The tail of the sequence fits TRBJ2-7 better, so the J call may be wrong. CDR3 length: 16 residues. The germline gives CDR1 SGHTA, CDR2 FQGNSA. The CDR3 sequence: CASSLGQGGSYNEQYF. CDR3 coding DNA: TGTGCCAGCAGCTTGGGACAGGGGGGGTCCTACAATGAGCAGTACTTC.

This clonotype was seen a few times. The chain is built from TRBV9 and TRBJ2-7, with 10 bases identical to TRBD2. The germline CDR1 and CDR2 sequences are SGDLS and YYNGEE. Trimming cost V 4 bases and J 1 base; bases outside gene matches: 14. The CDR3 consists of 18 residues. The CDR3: CASSPQGLAGAASYEQYF. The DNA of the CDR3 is TGTGCCAGCAGCCCCCAGGGGCTAGCGGGGGCTGCGTCCTACGAGCAGTACTTC.

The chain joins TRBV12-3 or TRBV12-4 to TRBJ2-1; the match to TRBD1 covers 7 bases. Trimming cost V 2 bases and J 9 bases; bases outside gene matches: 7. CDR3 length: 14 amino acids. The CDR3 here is CASSLTDRVGEQFF. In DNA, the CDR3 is TGTGCCAGCAGTTTAACCGACAGGGTGGGTGAGCAGTTCTTC.

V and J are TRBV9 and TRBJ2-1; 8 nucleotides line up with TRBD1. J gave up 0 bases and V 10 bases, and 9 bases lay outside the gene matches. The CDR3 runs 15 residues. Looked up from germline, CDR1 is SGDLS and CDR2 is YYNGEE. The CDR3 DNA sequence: TGTGCCGGCAACCGACAGGGGAACTCCTACAATGAGCAGTTCTTC. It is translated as CAGNRQGNSYNEQFF.

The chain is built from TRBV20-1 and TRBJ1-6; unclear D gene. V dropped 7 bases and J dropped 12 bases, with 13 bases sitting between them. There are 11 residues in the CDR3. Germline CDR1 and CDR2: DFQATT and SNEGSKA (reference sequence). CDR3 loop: CSGGVPRPLHF. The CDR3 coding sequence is TGCAGTGGGGGTGTCCCGAGACCCCTCCACTTT.

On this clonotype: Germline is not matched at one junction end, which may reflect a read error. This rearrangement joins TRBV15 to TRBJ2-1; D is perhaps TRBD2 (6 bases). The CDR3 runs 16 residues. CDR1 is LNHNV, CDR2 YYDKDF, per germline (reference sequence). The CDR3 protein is CSTSRDGGEVEHEQFF. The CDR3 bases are TGTTCCACCAGCAGAGATGGAGGGGAAGTAGAACATGAGCAGTTCTTC. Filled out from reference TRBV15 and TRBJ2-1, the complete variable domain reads DAMVIQNPRYQVTQFGKPVTLSCSQTLNHNVMYWYQQKSSQAPKLLFHYYDKDFNNEADTPDNFQSRRPNTSFCFLDIRSPGLGDTAMYLCSTSRDGGEVEHEQFFGPGTRLTVL.

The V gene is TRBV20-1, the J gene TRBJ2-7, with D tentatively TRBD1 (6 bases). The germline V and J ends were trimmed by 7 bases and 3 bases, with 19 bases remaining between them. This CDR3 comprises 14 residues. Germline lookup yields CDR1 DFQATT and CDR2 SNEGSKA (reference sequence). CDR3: CSVGRAGENYEQYF. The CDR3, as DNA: TGCAGTGTAGGAAGGGCAGGGGAAAACTACGAGCAGTACTTC.

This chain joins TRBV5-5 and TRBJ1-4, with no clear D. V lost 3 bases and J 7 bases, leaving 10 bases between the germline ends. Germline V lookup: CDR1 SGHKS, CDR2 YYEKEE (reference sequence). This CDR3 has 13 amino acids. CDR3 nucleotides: TGTGCCAGCAGCTCGCCCGGGGTTGAAAAACTGTTTTTT. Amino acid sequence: CASSSPGVEKLFF. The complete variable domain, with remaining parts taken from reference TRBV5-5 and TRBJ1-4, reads DAGVTQSPTHLIKTRGQQVTLRCSPISGHKSVSWYQQVLGQGPQFIFQYYEKEERGRGNFPDRFSARQFPNYSSELNVNALLLGDSALYLCASSSPGVEKLFFGSGTQLSVL.

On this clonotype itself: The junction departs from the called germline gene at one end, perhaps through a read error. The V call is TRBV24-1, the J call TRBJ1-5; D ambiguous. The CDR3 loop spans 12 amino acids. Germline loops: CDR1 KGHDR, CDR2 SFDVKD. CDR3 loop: CATRDSGQPQHF. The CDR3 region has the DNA TGTGCCACCAGGGATTCAGGACAGCCCCAGCATTTT.

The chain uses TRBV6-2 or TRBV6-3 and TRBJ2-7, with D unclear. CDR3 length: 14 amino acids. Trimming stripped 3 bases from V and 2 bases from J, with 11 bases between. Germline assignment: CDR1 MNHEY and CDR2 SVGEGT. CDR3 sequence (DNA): TGTGCCAGCAGTTATAACAGACACCCCTACGAGCAGTACTTC. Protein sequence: CASSYNRHPYEQYF.

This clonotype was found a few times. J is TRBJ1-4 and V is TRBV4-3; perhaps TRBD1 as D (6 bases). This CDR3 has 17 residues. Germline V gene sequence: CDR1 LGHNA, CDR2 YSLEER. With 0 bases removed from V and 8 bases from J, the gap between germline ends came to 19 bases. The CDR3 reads CASSQDLRPGAVEKLFF. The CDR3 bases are TGCGCCAGCAGCCAAGATCTTCGTCCGGGGGCAGTCGAAAAACTGTTTTTT.